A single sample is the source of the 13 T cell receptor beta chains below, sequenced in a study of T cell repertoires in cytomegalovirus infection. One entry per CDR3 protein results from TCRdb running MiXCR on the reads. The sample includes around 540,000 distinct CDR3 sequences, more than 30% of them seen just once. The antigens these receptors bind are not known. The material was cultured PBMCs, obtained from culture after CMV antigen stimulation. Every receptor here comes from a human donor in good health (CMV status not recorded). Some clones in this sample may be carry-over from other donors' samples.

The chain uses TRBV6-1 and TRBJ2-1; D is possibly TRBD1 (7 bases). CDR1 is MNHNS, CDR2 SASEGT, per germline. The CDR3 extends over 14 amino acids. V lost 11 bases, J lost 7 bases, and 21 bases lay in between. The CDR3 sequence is CAAQRQGGRNEQFF. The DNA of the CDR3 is TGTGCCGCCCAACGACAGGGAGGAAGGAATGAGCAGTTCTTC.

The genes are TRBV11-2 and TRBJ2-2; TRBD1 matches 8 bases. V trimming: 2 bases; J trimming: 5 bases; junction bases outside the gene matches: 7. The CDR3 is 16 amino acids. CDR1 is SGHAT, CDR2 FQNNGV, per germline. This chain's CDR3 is CASSLSGRGLTGELFF. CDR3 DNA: TGTGCCAGCAGCTTAAGCGGCAGGGGGCTAACCGGGGAGCTGTTTTTT. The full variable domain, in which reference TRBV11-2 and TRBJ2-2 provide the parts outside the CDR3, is EAGVAQSPRYKIIEKRQSVAFWCNPISGHATLYWYQQILGQGPKLLIQFQNNGVVDDSQLPKDRFSAERLKGVDSTLKIQPAKLEDSAVYLCASSLSGRGLTGELFFGEGSRLTVL.

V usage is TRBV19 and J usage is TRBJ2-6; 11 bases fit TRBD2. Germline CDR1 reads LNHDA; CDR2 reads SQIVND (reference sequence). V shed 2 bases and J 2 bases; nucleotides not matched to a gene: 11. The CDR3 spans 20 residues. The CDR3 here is CASSIPLTSGIFPGANVLTF. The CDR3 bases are TGTGCCAGTAGTATACCCTTGACTAGCGGGATTTTTCCTGGGGCCAACGTCCTGACTTTC. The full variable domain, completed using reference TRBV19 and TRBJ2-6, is DGGITQSPKYLFRKEGQNVTLSCEQNLNHDAMYWYRQDPGQGLRLIYYSQIVNDFQKGDIAEGYSVSREKKESFPLTVTSAQKNPTAFYLCASSIPLTSGIFPGANVLTFGAGSRLTVL.

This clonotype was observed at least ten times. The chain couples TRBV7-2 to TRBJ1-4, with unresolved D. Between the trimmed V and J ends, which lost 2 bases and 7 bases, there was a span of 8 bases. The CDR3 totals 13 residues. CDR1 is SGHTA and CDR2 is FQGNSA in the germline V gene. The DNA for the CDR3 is TGTGCCAGCAGCTTAACGGGCAGTGAAAAACTGTTTTTT. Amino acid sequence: CASSLTGSEKLFF.

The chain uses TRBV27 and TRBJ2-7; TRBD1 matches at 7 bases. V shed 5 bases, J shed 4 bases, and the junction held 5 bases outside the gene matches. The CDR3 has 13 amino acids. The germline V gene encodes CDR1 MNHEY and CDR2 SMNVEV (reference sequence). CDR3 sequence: CASSIRQGYEQYV. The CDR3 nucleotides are TGTGCCAGCAGTATCCGACAGGGATACGAGCAGTACGTC.

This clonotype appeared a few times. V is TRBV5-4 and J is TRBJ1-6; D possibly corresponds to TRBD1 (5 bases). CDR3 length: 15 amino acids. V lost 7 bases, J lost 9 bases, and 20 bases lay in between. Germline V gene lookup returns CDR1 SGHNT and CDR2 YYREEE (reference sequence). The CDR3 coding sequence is TGTGCCAGCGAGACCCAGGGAGGGGTTGGTTCACCCCTCCACTTT. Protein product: CASETQGGVGSPLHF. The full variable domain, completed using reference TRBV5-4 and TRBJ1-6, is ETGVTQSPTHLIKTRGQQVTLRCSSQSGHNTVSWYQQALGQGPQFIFQYYREEENGRGNFPPRFSGLQFPNYSSELNVNALELDDSALYLCASETQGGVGSPLHFGNGTRLTVT.

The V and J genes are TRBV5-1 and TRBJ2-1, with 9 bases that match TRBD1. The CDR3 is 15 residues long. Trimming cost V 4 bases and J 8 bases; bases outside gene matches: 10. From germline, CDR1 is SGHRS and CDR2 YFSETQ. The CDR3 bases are TGCGCCAGCAGCCCAATGAACAGGGGGCGCGATGAGCAGTTCTTC. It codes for CASSPMNRGRDEQFF.

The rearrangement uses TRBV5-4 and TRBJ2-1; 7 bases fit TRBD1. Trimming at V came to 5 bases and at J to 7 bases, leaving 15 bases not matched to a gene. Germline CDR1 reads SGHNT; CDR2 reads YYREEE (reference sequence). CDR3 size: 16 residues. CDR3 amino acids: CASSSDRDRMKNEQFF. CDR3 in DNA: TGTGCCAGCAGTTCCGACCGGGACAGAATGAAAAATGAGCAGTTCTTC.

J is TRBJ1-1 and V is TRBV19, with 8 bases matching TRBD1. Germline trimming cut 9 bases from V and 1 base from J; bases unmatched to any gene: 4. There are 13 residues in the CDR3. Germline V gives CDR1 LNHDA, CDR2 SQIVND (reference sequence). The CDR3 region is CASSDRGNTEAFF. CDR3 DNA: TGTGCCAGCAGCGACAGGGGGAACACTGAAGCTTTCTTT.

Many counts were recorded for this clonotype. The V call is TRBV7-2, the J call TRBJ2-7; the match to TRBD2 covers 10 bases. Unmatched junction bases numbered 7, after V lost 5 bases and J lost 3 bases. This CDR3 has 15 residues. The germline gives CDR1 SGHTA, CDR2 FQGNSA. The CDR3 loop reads CASSELAGYGYEQYV. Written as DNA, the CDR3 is TGTGCCAGCAGCGAACTAGCGGGATATGGCTACGAGCAGTACGTC.

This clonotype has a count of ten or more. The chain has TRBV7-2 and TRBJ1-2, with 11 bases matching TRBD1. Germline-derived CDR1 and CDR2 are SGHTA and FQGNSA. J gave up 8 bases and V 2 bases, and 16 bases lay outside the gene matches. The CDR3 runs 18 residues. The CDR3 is CASSLMLRTGGRLGGYTF. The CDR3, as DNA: TGTGCCAGCAGCTTAATGTTGCGGACAGGGGGCCGGCTGGGAGGCTACACCTTC.

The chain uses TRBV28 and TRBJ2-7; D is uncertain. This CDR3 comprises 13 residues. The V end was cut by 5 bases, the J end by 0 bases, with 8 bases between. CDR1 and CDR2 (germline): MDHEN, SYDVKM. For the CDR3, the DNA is TGTGCCAGCAGTGCACCCCGCTCCTACGAGCAGTACGTC. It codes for CASSAPRSYEQYV.

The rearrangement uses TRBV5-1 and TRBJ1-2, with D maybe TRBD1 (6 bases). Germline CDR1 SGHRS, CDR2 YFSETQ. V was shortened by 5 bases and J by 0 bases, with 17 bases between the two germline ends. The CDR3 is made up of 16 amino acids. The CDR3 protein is CASRVAGQLTNYGYTF. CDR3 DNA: TGCGCCAGCAGGGTCGCGGGACAACTGACTAACTATGGCTACACCTTC.